This is a list of T cell receptor beta chains from one sample in a study of cytomegalovirus exposure and HLA in healthy donors. Clones were read by immunoSEQ multiplex PCR, and TCRdb kept only the in-frame ones, dropping some. In the table there are about 120,000 clones, over 65% of which are singletons. Sequencing was carried out using PBMCs. Receptor source: a woman younger than 45 in good health and CMV-seronegative. Each CDR3 is given with its conserved first and last residue. D genes are given only for firm matches. Some rows have no size entry. The others give once, few or many, or a class for an expanded clone.

TRBV9	TRBJ1-6	once	-	TGTGCCAGCAGCGTAGGCCAGGGGCGTTCACCCCTCCACTTT	CASSVGQGRSPLHF
TRBV7-8	TRBJ1-2	-	TRBD1	TGTGCCAGCAGCTTAGCCGCGGCGACAGGGGTCGGCTATGGCTACACCTTC	CASSLAAATGVGYGYTF
TRBV5-1	TRBJ1-3	-	-	TGCGCCAGCATAATACAAGGAAACACCATATATTTT	CASIIQGNTIYF
TRBV7-2	TRBJ1-5	-	TRBD1	TGTGCCAGCAGCTTAGGAGGGGACAGGGGTCAGCCCCAGCATTTT	CASSLGGDRGQPQHF
TRBV6-5	TRBJ2-7	-	TRBD2	TGTGCCAGCAAACTAGCGGGGGAACCATACGAGCAGTACTTC	CASKLAGEPYEQYF
TRBV10-3	TRBJ2-3	once	TRBD1	TGTGCCATCAGTCCCGGGACAGGGGGATCAGATACGCAGTATTTT	CAISPGTGGSDTQYF
TRBV9	TRBJ2-3	-	TRBD1	TGTGCCAGCATTCCCCGGGACAGGGATCTGAATACGCAGTATTTT	CASIPRDRDLNTQYF
TRBV5-6	TRBJ2-3	once	-	TGTGCCAGCAGCTTGCCGTCAGATACGCAGTATTTT	CASSLPSDTQYF
TRBV10-2	TRBJ2-1	-	TRBD1	TGCGCCAGCAACCGGGACAGGGGGCGGGCTGAGCAGTTCTTC	CASNRDRGRAEQFF
TRBV6-6	TRBJ2-1	-	TRBD2	TGTGCCAGCATTCGAACAGGGACTAGCGGGGAGATGCAGTTCTTC	CASIRTGTSGEMQFF
TRBV15	TRBJ2-4	-	-	TGTGCCACCAGCAGAGATAGGACCGGAGGGGGGGGAGCCAAAAACATTCAGTACTTC	CATSRDRTGGGGAKNIQYF
TRBV7-6	TRBJ2-2	-	TRBD2	TGTGCCAGCAGCGAAGAAGCGGGGGAGAACACCGGGGAGCTGTTTTTT	CASSEEAGENTGELFF
TRBV29-1	TRBJ1-1	-	TRBD1	TGCAGCGTCCAGACAGGGTCGGACACTGAAGCTTTCTTT	CSVQTGSDTEAFF
TRBV9	TRBJ2-2	once	-	TGTGCCAGCAGCGTAGTGGTAGCCGGGGAGCTGTTTTTT	CASSVVVAGELFF
TRBV6-1	TRBJ2-7	-	-	TGTGCCAGCAGACCTTCAGAAGGGGGCGAGCAGTACTTC	CASRPSEGGEQYF
TRBV15	TRBJ1-1	-	-	TGTGCCACCAGCACCATAAACCGGAGGGGAACTGAAGCTTTCTTT	CATSTINRRGTEAFF
TRBV27	TRBJ2-2	many	-	TGTGCCAGCAGCCCCTGGCAGGAAGGAACCGGGGAGCTGTTTTTT	CASSPWQEGTGELFF
TRBV7-9	TRBJ2-5	-	TRBD2	TGTGCCAGCAGCTTAGCTAGCGGGGGGGCCGAGACCCAGTACTTC	CASSLASGGAETQYF
TRBV11-2	TRBJ2-1	-	-	TGTGCCAGCAGCTACCTGGGAACTCAGGGGGGTAATGAGCAGTTCTTC	CASSYLGTQGGNEQFF
TRBV28	TRBJ1-3	-	-	TGTGCCAGCAGTTTAGGGGGGTCAATTGGAAACACCATATATTTT	CASSLGGSIGNTIYF
TRBV10-3	TRBJ1-5	-	TRBD1	TGTGCCACCGCCGCGACAGGGGATCAGCCCCAGCATTTT	CATAATGDQPQHF
TRBV5-1	TRBJ1-2	-	TRBD1	TGCGCCAGCAGCGTAGGGACAGGCAACTATGGCTACACCTTC	CASSVGTGNYGYTF
TRBV15	TRBJ1-3	once	-	TGTGCCACCAGCACGGCTCAGGGTGGTGGAAACACCATATATTTT	CATSTAQGGGNTIYF
TRBV5-8	TRBJ1-1	medium-sized	TRBD1	TGTGCCAGCAGTTTGGGACAGGGGACGAACACTGAAGCTTTCTTT	CASSLGQGTNTEAFF
TRBV19	TRBJ1-3	-	-	TGTGCCAGCCAGCTCTTCGGGGGGAACGGAAACACCATATATTTT	CASQLFGGNGNTIYF
TRBV9	TRBJ2-2	-	TRBD2	TGTGCCAGCAGCGGACTAGCGCCTCGGGGCACCGGGGAGCTGTTTTTT	CASSGLAPRGTGELFF
TRBV6-5	TRBJ1-2	-	-	TGTGCCAGCAGCACGTCCCTCGGGGGCTACACCTTC	CASSTSLGGYTF
TRBV14	TRBJ2-3	-	-	TGTGCCAGCAGCCTAATCGGAGCCAGCACAGATACGCAGTATTTT	CASSLIGASTDTQYF
TRBV7-2	TRBJ2-2	-	TRBD2	TGTGCCAGCAGCTATAGCGGGGGGGCCGGGGAGCTGTTTTTT	CASSYSGGAGELFF
TRBV6-1	TRBJ1-2	-	-	TGTGCCAGCAGTGAGGCAGTAAACTATGGCTACACCTTC	CASSEAVNYGYTF
TRBV10-1	TRBJ1-3	-	-	TGCGCCAGCAGTGATAATGACATTTCGAGCTCTGGAAACACCATATATTTT	CASSDNDISSSGNTIYF
TRBV30	TRBJ1-1	-	-	TGTGCCTGGATGCCCCTGACAGGCCTGAACACTGAAGCTTTCTTT	CAWMPLTGLNTEAFF
TRBV7-2	TRBJ2-3	-	-	TGTGCCAGCAGTCAACTAGCCCATACGCAGTATTTT	CASSQLAHTQYF
TRBV5-8	TRBJ1-1	-	-	TGTGCCAGCAGCTTGGGACGGACATCTTTGAACACTGAAGCTTTCTTT	CASSLGRTSLNTEAFF
TRBV7-3	TRBJ2-5	-	TRBD1	TGTGCCAGCAGCCTGGCAGGGGGCCAAGAGACCCAGTACTTC	CASSLAGGQETQYF
TRBV4-2	TRBJ1-4	-	-	TGTGCCAGCAGCCAACGGGACACCTTTAATGAAAAACTGTTTTTT	CASSQRDTFNEKLFF
TRBV9	TRBJ2-3	-	TRBD2	TGTGCCAGCAGCGTAAGTGAAGCGGGGGGGCCAGTCACAGATACGCAGTATTTT	CASSVSEAGGPVTDTQYF
TRBV12-2	TRBJ1-2	few	-	TGTGCAAGTCGCTTCCAATTAGGGACAGGCCGTTATGGCTACACCTTC	CASRFQLGTGRYGYTF
TRBV27	TRBJ2-7	-	TRBD1	TGTGCCAGCAGTGCCGGACAGGGTCAAAGCTCCTACGAGCAGTACTTC	CASSAGQGQSSYEQYF
TRBV6-6	TRBJ2-1	-	TRBD1	TGTGCCAGCAACGCGGGACAGGGGCAGGGGGATGAGCAGTTCTTC	CASNAGQGQGDEQFF
TRBV7-6	TRBJ1-6	once	-	TGTGCCAGCAGCTTAGGGGAGAATGCCTGGGGTGATAATTCACCCCTCCACTTT	CASSLGENAWGDNSPLHF
TRBV27	TRBJ1-5	-	TRBD1	TGTGCCAGCAGTGTCGACAGGGGATTTAATCAGCCCCAGCATTTT	CASSVDRGFNQPQHF
TRBV11-2	TRBJ2-5	-	-	TGTGCCAGCAGCAAATTCGAGGAGACCCAGTACTTC	CASSKFEETQYF
TRBV9	TRBJ2-5	-	TRBD2	TGTGCCAGCAGCGTAGGCGGGGGGGCCGCGGAGACCCAGTACTTC	CASSVGGGAAETQYF
TRBV5-1	TRBJ1-2	-	TRBD1	TGCGCCAGCAGCTCGGGACAGGGGGTAGGCTACACCTTC	CASSSGQGVGYTF
TRBV4-3	TRBJ2-2	-	TRBD2	TGCGCCAGCAGCCAAGAGAAGTTAGCGGGGGGGCGCGGCACCGGGGAGCTGTTTTTT	CASSQEKLAGGRGTGELFF
TRBV4-3	TRBJ2-5	-	-	TGCGCCAGCAGCCCCGGACTACAAGAGACCCAGTACTTC	CASSPGLQETQYF
TRBV9	TRBJ2-7	-	-	TGTGCCAGCAACCGGGGAGCATACGAGCAGTACTTC	CASNRGAYEQYF
TRBV6-5	TRBJ2-1	-	-	TGTGCCAGCAAGGGGGGGGGCTCCTACAATGAGCAGTTCTTC	CASKGGGSYNEQFF